The T cell receptor (beta chain) under discussion was sequenced for a study of prognosis after radiotherapy for stage I lung cancer. The overall study: Among the enrolled patients, fourteen had newly diagnosed primary stage I lung tumors, while roughly five had oligometastatic NSCLC following surgical resection of the primary tumor. Study-level findings and limits: Medians of about 10,000 versus 6,900 showed unique TCR clone counts falling after stereotactic body radiation therapy.

With two-round multiplex PCR, TCR beta CDR3 sequences were amplified from genomic DNA. For every TRBV and TRBJ gene, a specific primer was used in first-round PCR. There were universal primers used in the second PCR round. A single record per CDR3 protein comes from TCRdb applying MiXCR to the multiplex PCR reads. The table lists about 14,000 distinct CDR3 sequences, 31% of them singletons. In regard to this clonotype: Its antigen is undetermined. The likely explanation is a read error, given a far larger clone one base away.

This receptor was taken from a donor over 45 with non-small cell lung cancer. This material consisted of PBMCs, taken before or after stereotactic body radiation therapy (not recorded which).

The CDR3 coding sequence is TGTGCCAGCACCAACTTGGGGCGGGGTTACAATGAGCAGTTCTTC. The encoded protein is CASTNLGRGYNEQFF. The chain links TRBV7-8 to TRBJ2-1, with a tentative D call TRBD2 (6 bases). The germline CDR1 and CDR2 sequences are SGHVS and FQNEAQ. The CDR3 runs to 15 residues. The germline V and J ends were trimmed by 7 bases and 4 bases, with 17 bases remaining between them.